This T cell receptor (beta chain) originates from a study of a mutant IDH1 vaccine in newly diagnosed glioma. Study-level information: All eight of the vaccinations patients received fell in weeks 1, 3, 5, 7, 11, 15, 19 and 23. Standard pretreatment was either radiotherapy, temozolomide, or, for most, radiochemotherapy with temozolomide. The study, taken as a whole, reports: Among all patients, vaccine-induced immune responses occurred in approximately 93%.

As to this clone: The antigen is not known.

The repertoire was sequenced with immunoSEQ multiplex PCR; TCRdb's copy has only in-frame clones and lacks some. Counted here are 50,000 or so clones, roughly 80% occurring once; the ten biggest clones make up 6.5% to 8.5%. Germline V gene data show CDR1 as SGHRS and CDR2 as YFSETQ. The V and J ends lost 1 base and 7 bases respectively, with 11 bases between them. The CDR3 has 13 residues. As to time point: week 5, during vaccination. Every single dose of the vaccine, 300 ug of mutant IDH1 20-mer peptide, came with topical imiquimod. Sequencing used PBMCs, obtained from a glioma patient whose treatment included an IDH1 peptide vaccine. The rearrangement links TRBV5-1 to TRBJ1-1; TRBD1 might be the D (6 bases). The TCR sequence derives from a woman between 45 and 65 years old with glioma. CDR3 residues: CASSLTRTVEAFF. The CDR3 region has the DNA TGCGCCAGCAGCTTGACCCGGACAGTTGAAGCTTTCTTT.